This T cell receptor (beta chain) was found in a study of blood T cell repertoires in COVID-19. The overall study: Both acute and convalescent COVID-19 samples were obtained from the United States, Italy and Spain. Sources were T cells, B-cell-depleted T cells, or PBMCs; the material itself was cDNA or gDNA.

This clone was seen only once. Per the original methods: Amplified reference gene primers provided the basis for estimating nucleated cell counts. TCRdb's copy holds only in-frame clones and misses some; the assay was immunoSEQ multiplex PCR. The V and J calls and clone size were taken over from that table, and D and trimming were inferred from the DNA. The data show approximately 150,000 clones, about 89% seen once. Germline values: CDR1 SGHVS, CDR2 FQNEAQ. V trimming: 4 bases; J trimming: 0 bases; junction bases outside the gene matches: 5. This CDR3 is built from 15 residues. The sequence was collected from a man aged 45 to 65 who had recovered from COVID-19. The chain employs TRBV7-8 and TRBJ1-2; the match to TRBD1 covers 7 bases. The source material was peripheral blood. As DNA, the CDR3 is TGTGCCAGCAGCTCACGGGGACAGTCTAACTATGGCTACACCTTC. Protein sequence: CASSSRGQSNYGYTF.